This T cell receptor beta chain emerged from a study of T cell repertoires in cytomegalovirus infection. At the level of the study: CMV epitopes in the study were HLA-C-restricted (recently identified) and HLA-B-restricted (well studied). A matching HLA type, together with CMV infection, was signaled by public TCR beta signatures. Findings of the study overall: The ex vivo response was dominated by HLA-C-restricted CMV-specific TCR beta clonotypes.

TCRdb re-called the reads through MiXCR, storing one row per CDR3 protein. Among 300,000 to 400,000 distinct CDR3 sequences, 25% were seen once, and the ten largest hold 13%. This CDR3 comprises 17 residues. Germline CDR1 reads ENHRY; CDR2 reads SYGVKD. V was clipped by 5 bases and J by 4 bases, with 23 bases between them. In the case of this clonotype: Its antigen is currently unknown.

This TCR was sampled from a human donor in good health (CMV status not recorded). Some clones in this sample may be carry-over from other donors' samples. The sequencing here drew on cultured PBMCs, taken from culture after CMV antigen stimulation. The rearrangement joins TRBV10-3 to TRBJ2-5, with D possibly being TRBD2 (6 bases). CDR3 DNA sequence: TGTGCCATCAGTTCCTTCTCGGGGGAGAACCCTCCAGAGACCCAGTACTTC. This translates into CAISSFSGENPPETQYF.